A selection of T cell receptor beta chains follows, all from one sample in a study of cytomegalovirus exposure and HLA in healthy donors. The assay was immunoSEQ multiplex PCR, and TCRdb's table has in-frame clones only and misses some. The data show more than 95,000 clones, 78% seen once. Sequences were obtained from PBMCs. These receptors all stem from a woman between 40 and 55 years old in good health and CMV-seronegative. CDR3s include the opening cysteine and the closing phenylalanine or tryptophan. The D gene is left open where the match is weak. Where a row states a size, it is once, few, many or the class of an expanded clone; other rows omit it.

j_call cdr3_length clone_size v_call d_call cdr3_nt cdr3_aa
TRBJ2-1 14 . TRBV7-2 . TGTGCCAGCAGGCCAATCAGGGGTCTTGGCGAGCAGTTCTTC CASRPIRGLGEQFF
TRBJ1-1 14 . TRBV6-1 . TGTGCCAGCAGTGACAACAGAATCTACACTGAAGCTTTCTTT CASSDNRIYTEAFF
TRBJ1-6 18 . TRBV9 . TGTGCCAGCAGCGTATCTGGTACGAGTGGGACAACATTCTCACCCCTCCACTTT CASSVSGTSGTTFSPLHF
TRBJ1-5 15 . TRBV2 . TGTGCCAGCAGTGAATTGATCGGTCTAAATCAGCCCCAGCATTTT CASSELIGLNQPQHF
TRBJ1-6 16 . TRBV4-3 TRBD1 TGCGCCAGCAGCCCCGCGGGGAACAGGGGCAATTCACCCCTCCACTTT CASSPAGNRGNSPLHF
TRBJ2-7 13 . TRBV13 . TGTGCCAGCGCCGGGACAAGGGGATACGAGCAGTACTTC CASAGTRGYEQYF
TRBJ1-1 14 . TRBV28 . TGTGCCAGCAACCGGACACCCTATAACACTGAAGCTTTCTTT CASNRTPYNTEAFF
TRBJ2-7 13 few TRBV4-1 . TGCGCCAGCAGCCAGTGGTACGGGGGCGAGCAGTACTTC CASSQWYGGEQYF
TRBJ2-3 13 . TRBV28 . TGTGCCAGCATCGAAGACGGGTGGGATACGCAGTATTTT CASIEDGWDTQYF
TRBJ2-3 16 . TRBV5-1 TRBD1 TGCGCCAGCAGCTCCCGGGACAGGGCTCGCGCAGATACGCAGTATTTT CASSSRDRARADTQYF
TRBJ2-5 15 . TRBV5-1 TRBD1 TGCGCCAGCAGCGGAGAACAGGGGCCCCAAGAGACCCAGTACTTC CASSGEQGPQETQYF
TRBJ2-7 14 . TRBV27 . TGTGCCAGCAGTTTGGCAGGGCTATACTACGAGCAGTACTTC CASSLAGLYYEQYF
TRBJ1-2 16 . TRBV7-9 . TGTGCCAGCAGCACCGCCAGGGCAGGAACTAACTATGGCTACACCTTC CASSTARAGTNYGYTF
TRBJ2-2 16 . TRBV7-3 TRBD2 TGTGCCAGCAGCCCGCTAGCGGGAGTTAGGTCCGGGGAGCTGTTTTTT CASSPLAGVRSGELFF
TRBJ2-5 14 . TRBV25-1 . TGTGCCAGCAGTGAAGCGGGTCCCCAAGAGACCCAGTACTTC CASSEAGPQETQYF
TRBJ2-1 13 . TRBV7-2 . TGTGCCAGCAGCCTGGGAGTAAACAATGAGCAGTTCTTC CASSLGVNNEQFF
TRBJ1-1 16 . TRBV28 TRBD1 TGTGCCAGCAGTCACCCCCCGGGACAGGGGAACACTGAAGCTTTCTTT CASSHPPGQGNTEAFF
TRBJ1-5 16 . TRBV19 . TGTGCCAGTAGCATATGGGGAGGCAGCGTCAATCAGCCCCAGCATTTT CASSIWGGSVNQPQHF
TRBJ1-1 15 . TRBV6-5 TRBD1 TGTGCCAGCAGTTTGAAACAGGGGGCGGGAACTGAAGCTTTCTTT CASSLKQGAGTEAFF
TRBJ1-1 16 . TRBV27 . TGTGCCAGCAGTTTCGCCCCCACAGGGATGCGAACTGAAGCTTTCTTT CASSFAPTGMRTEAFF
TRBJ1-2 13 . TRBV18 TRBD1 TGTGCCAGCGGGGACAGAACTAACTATGGCTACACCTTC CASGDRTNYGYTF
TRBJ2-3 14 . TRBV4-3 . TGCGCCAGCAGGAGGGACACGGGGAAAGATACGCAGTATTTT CASRRDTGKDTQYF
TRBJ1-1 16 once TRBV28 TRBD1 TGTGCCAGCAATGCTTTATTAGGGGGCCCGAACACTGAAGCTTTCTTT CASNALLGGPNTEAFF
TRBJ1-1 12 . TRBV10-3 . TGTGCCACCGCAGGGGTGAACACTGAAGCTTTCTTT CATAGVNTEAFF
TRBJ2-3 18 . TRBV5-1 TRBD2 TGCGCCAGCAGCTTGGGAGGACTAGCGGGAGCTGGCACAGATACGCAGTATTTT CASSLGGLAGAGTDTQYF
TRBJ2-3 15 . TRBV27 TRBD2 TGTGCCAGCCTCGAGACTAGCGGATACACAGATACGCAGTATTTT CASLETSGYTDTQYF
TRBJ2-3 14 . TRBV2 TRBD2 TGTGCCAGCAACCGGCGGGGGGGGGCAGATACGCAGTATTTT CASNRRGGADTQYF
TRBJ2-7 14 . TRBV7-9 TRBD1 TGTGCCAGCAGCGGCATGGGACAGGCCTACGAGCAGTACTTC CASSGMGQAYEQYF
TRBJ2-1 16 . TRBV19 . TGTGCCAGTAGCGAACTGGCGGGCCCGGGGAGGAATGAGCAGTTCTTC CASSELAGPGRNEQFF
TRBJ1-2 12 . TRBV5-1 TRBD1 TGCGCCAGCGGACAGGGAGACTATGGCTACACCTTC CASGQGDYGYTF
TRBJ1-2 11 . TRBV6-5 . TGTGCCAGCAAGACAGCTTATGGCTACACCTTC CASKTAYGYTF
TRBJ1-1 11 few TRBV20-1 . TGCAGTGCTTGGACTTTAACTGAAGCTTTCTTT CSAWTLTEAFF
TRBJ2-5 16 . TRBV6-5 TRBD2 TGTGCCAGCAGTTCTTGGACTAGCGGGAGTCAAGAGACCCAGTACTTC CASSSWTSGSQETQYF
TRBJ2-5 16 . TRBV7-9 . TGTGCCAGCAGCCCCCGAGGGAGAGGCTACCAAGAGACCCAGTACTTC CASSPRGRGYQETQYF
TRBJ1-2 14 . TRBV5-6 . TGTGCCAGCAGCCCGGGGGTAACTCTCTATGGCTACACCTTC CASSPGVTLYGYTF
TRBJ2-1 16 . TRBV7-6 TRBD2 TGTGCCAGCAGCTTACCCGGGCTAGCGGGAGGAAGTGAGCAGTTCTTC CASSLPGLAGGSEQFF
TRBJ2-2 13 . TRBV19 . TGTGCCAGTAGAGTAGCTAACACCGGGGAGCTGTTTTTT CASRVANTGELFF
TRBJ1-1 16 . TRBV19 . TGTGCCAGTAGTTGGGCTCCCGGCCGGATGAACACTGAAGCTTTCTTT CASSWAPGRMNTEAFF
TRBJ2-3 14 . TRBV21-1 . TGTGCCAGCAGCAAATCAACGGACAGAGATACGCAGTATTTT CASSKSTDRDTQYF
TRBJ2-3 14 . TRBV7-9 TRBD2 TGTGCCAGCAGCTATAGCGGGGGGGCAGATACGCAGTATTTT CASSYSGGADTQYF
TRBJ1-3 14 few TRBV2 . TGTGCCAGCACCGCAGGCCGCTCTGGAAACACCATATATTTT CASTAGRSGNTIYF
TRBJ1-4 15 . TRBV11-2 TRBD1 TGTGCCAGCAGCTTAGTGGGACAGACACTTGGGAAACTGTTTTTT CASSLVGQTLGKLFF
TRBJ1-6 16 . TRBV13 . TGTGCCAGCAGCTTAGGCAATTCAATCCCTAATTCACCCCTCCACTTT CASSLGNSIPNSPLHF